This TCR beta chain originates from a study of radiation and T cells in renal cell carcinoma. Study-level information: Nephrectomy followed 15 Gy stereotactic body radiation by 4 weeks.

Study observations and caveats: From baseline, blood top tumor clonotypes peaked at 2 weeks post-radiation.

Germline assignment: CDR1 SGHNT and CDR2 YYREEE (reference sequence). With 0 bases removed from V and 6 bases from J, the gap between germline ends came to 7 bases. The CDR3 has 14 residues. Time point denoted: blood 2 weeks post-SBRT. This sample's treatment: 15 Gy SBRT to primary tumor, nephrectomy 4 weeks later. The patient's renal cell carcinoma had clear cell pathology. Details on this clone: Its target is not known.

Repertoires were generated with immunoSEQ multiplex PCR, while TCRdb's copy carries only in-frame clones and drops some. The sample includes tens of thousands of clones, approximately 83% seen only once; the top ten take approximately 24%. The specimen comprised blood, sampled from a patient whose treatment included radiotherapy and nephrectomy. The V call is TRBV5-4, the J call TRBJ1-6; D uncertain. The TCR comes from a woman aged 45 to 65 with renal cell carcinoma. The CDR3 sequence is CASSLEQLNSPLHF. CDR3 in DNA: TGTGCCAGCAGCTTGGAACAGCTTAATTCACCCCTCCACTTT.